The next 17 T cell receptor beta chains were all read from a single sample in a study of breast tumors, draining lymph nodes, adjacent tissues. Samples came from axillary lymph nodes draining the breast cancer. Each CDR3 protein gets one entry after TCRdb re-called the multiplex PCR reads with MiXCR. The sample holds 200,000 to 250,000 distinct CDR3 sequences, about 32% seen once. Sequencing was performed on axillary lymph node tissue. These receptors were collected from a female donor with breast cancer. Some clones in this sample may be carry-over from other donors' samples.

In its sample, this clonotype was seen many times. The chain combines TRBV19 with TRBJ2-3; D might be TRBD2 (6 bases). The CDR3 is 16 residues long. V was cut by 4 bases and J by 4 bases, with 18 bases left in between. Germline-derived CDR1 and CDR2 are LNHDA and SQIVND (reference sequence). The chain's CDR3 is CASSKRGPQRADTQYF. CDR3 coding DNA: TGTGCCAGTAGTAAGCGAGGGCCCCAGCGGGCAGATACGCAGTATTTT.

The chain employs TRBV24-1 and TRBJ2-5; D tentatively fits TRBD1 or TRBD2 (6 bases each). Trimming removed 6 bases from V and 5 bases from J, with 15 bases in between. This CDR3 has 14 residues. The V gene's germline CDR1 is KGHDR and CDR2 SFDVKD. The CDR3 sequence: CATSNTGRPETQYF. The CDR3 bases are TGTGCCACCAGTAACACAGGGAGGCCGGAGACCCAGTACTTC.

Comment on this clonotype: A single base separates this from a much larger clone, so it may be a read error. The rearrangement links TRBV11-2 to TRBJ2-1; 7 bases map to TRBD2. The CDR3 loop spans 15 amino acids. Germline-derived CDR1 and CDR2 are SGHAT and FQNNGV. V was pared by 6 bases and J by 4 bases, with 9 bases of the junction left unmatched. In DNA, the CDR3 is TGTGCCAGCAGGGAGCGGGAAGACTCGTACAATGAGCAGTTCTTC. This translates into CASREREDSYNEQFF.

The rearrangement joins TRBV4-1 to TRBJ1-6; 7 bases fit TRBD1. Germline V gene lookup returns CDR1 MGHRA and CDR2 YSYEKL. The CDR3 has 16 amino acids. J was trimmed by 7 bases and V by 3 bases; bases with no gene match: 9. CDR3 sequence: CASSHASGQPNSPLHF. In DNA, the CDR3 is TGCGCCAGCAGCCATGCTTCGGGACAGCCAAATTCACCCCTCCACTTT.

For this clonotype: A much larger clone sits a single nucleotide away, making a read error possible. This chain connects TRBV5-8 to TRBJ2-1, with 8 bases fitting TRBD2. J lost 14 bases, V lost 0 bases, and 4 bases had no gene match. Germline V gene lookup returns CDR1 SGHTS and CDR2 YDEGEE. The CDR3 consists of 12 residues. CDR3 in amino acids: CASSLAEAGEFF. DNA of the CDR3: TGTGCCAGCAGCTTGGCGGAAGCGGGGGAGTTCTTC.

This clonotype was counted ten times or more. The rearrangement uses TRBV6-1 and TRBJ1-5; a weak D match, TRBD1 (5 bases). CDR3 size: 14 residues. Germline lookup yields CDR1 MNHNS and CDR2 SASEGT. The V and J ends lost 5 bases and 7 bases respectively, with 15 bases between them. DNA of the CDR3: TGTGCCAGCAGTTCCTCAGGGATGGGACAGCCCCAGCATTTT. Its protein product is CASSSSGMGQPQHF.

This clonotype has a count of ten or more. This rearrangement joins TRBV3-1 to TRBJ2-7; a possible D gene is TRBD2 (5 bases). The ends were cut back, 3 bases at V and 5 bases at J, with 8 bases in the middle. The CDR3 totals 12 residues. In germline, CDR1 is LGHDT, CDR2 YNNKEL (reference sequence). CDR3 residues: CASSHLGNEQYF. Here the CDR3 DNA reads TGTGCCAGCAGCCACCTCGGGAACGAGCAGTACTTC.

This clonotype occurred many times. V gene TRBV3-1 combines with J gene TRBJ2-5; TRBD2 agrees at 10 bases. Germline-derived CDR1 and CDR2 are LGHDT and YNNKEL (reference sequence). This CDR3 spans 16 amino acids. The trim removed 1 base at V and 3 bases at J, leaving 5 bases unmatched. The CDR3 coding sequence is TGTGCCAGCAGCCAAGGCCCCGGACTAGCGGAAGAGACCCAGTACTTC. Translated: CASSQGPGLAEETQYF.

This clonotype was observed at least ten times. The rearrangement uses TRBV2 and TRBJ1-2; perhaps TRBD1 as D (5 bases). Deletions cut 1 base from V and 8 bases from J, with 11 bases between. This CDR3 has 13 residues. Germline lookup yields CDR1 SNHLY and CDR2 FYNNEI. This chain's CDR3 is CASSEVVEGGYTF. The CDR3 nucleotides read TGTGCCAGCAGTGAAGTGGTCGAGGGGGGCTACACCTTC. Complete variable domain (other parts from reference TRBV2 and TRBJ1-2): EPEVTQTPSHQVTQMGQEVILRCVPISNHLYFYWYRQILGQKVEFLVSFYNNEISEKSEIFDDQFSVERPDGSNFTLKIRSTKLEDSAMYFCASSEVVEGGYTFGSGTRLTVV.

This clonotype has ten or more counts. The gene calls are TRBV19 and TRBJ2-7; D might be TRBD1 (5 bases). Deletions cut 2 bases from V and 6 bases from J, with 8 bases between. CDR1 is LNHDA, CDR2 SQIVND, per germline (reference sequence). The CDR3 covers 12 residues. This chain's CDR3 is CASSIQGFEQYF. In nucleotides, the CDR3 is TGTGCCAGTAGTATACAGGGATTCGAGCAGTACTTC.

Turning to this clonotype: The conserved final phenylalanine or tryptophan is absent from the CDR3, which likely points to a read error. The chain employs TRBV7-9 and TRBJ1-2, with TRBD1 identical over 8 bases. V trimming: 5 bases; J trimming: 4 bases; junction bases outside the gene matches: 6. Germline CDR1 and CDR2: SEHNR and FQNEAQ (reference sequence). The CDR3 contains 14 residues. The DNA of the CDR3 is TGTGCCAGCAGCCTACCGGGACAGGCCTATGGCTACACCCTC. This sequence encodes CASSLPGQAYGYTL.

Comment on this clonotype: A much larger clone sits a single nucleotide away, making a read error possible. The chain links TRBV30 to TRBJ1-2; D remains ambiguous. The CDR3 length is 13 residues. Per the germline V gene, CDR1 is GTSNPN and CDR2 is SVGIG (reference sequence). The CDR3 loop reads CAWSGRNNYGCTF. DNA of the CDR3: TGTGCCTGGAGTGGTAGGAATAACTATGGCTGCACCTTC.

This clonotype was seen many times. J is TRBJ2-7 and V is TRBV28, with D possibly being TRBD1 (5 bases). Germline V CDR1 and CDR2: MDHEN, SYDVKM. The V and J ends lost 5 bases and 8 bases respectively, with 10 bases between them. This CDR3 spans 11 amino acids. The CDR3 DNA reads as TGTGCCAGCAGTGCCGGACATCAGCAGTACTTC. This codes for CASSAGHQQYF.

This clonotype appeared many times. V gene TRBV12-3 or TRBV12-4 combines with J gene TRBJ2-3; 11 nucleotides match TRBD2. V was pared by 4 bases and J by 0 bases, with 3 bases of the junction left unmatched. This CDR3 comprises 16 residues. CDR3 sequence reads: CASSYRTSGSTDTQYF. CDR3 nucleotide sequence: TGTGCCAGCAGTTACCGGACTAGCGGGAGCACAGATACGCAGTATTTT.

This clonotype was detected many times. The chain couples TRBV20-1 to TRBJ1-2; D perhaps matches TRBD1 (6 bases). V was shortened by 6 bases and J by 0 bases, with 20 bases between the two germline ends. The CDR3 is 16 residues long. Germline values: CDR1 DFQATT, CDR2 SNEGSKA (reference sequence). This CDR3 is CSALGGHITANYGYTF. CDR3 bases: TGCAGTGCCCTGGGGGGACACATAACTGCTAACTATGGCTACACCTTC.

This clonotype was recorded a few times. The V call is TRBV27, the J call TRBJ2-7; tentatively, D is TRBD2 (5 bases). The CDR3 covers 15 residues. CDR1 MNHEY and CDR2 SMNVEV come from the germline V gene (reference sequence). With 0 bases removed from V and 1 base from J, the gap between germline ends came to 10 bases. The CDR3 loop reads CASSLSLRGSYEQYF. CDR3 nucleotide sequence: TGTGCCAGCAGTTTATCGCTTCGGGGTTCCTACGAGCAGTACTTC.

This clonotype was counted once. This chain joins TRBV7-6 and TRBJ2-1; either TRBD1 or TRBD2 may fit D (5 bases each). CDR1 SGHVS and CDR2 FNYEAQ come from the germline V gene. V lost 2 bases and J lost 11, with 19 bases in between. The CDR3 runs to 15 residues. The CDR3 nucleotides read TGTGCCAGCAGCTTATACGGGGCCTTGGGGGATAAGCAGTTCTTC. It encodes CASSLYGALGDKQFF.